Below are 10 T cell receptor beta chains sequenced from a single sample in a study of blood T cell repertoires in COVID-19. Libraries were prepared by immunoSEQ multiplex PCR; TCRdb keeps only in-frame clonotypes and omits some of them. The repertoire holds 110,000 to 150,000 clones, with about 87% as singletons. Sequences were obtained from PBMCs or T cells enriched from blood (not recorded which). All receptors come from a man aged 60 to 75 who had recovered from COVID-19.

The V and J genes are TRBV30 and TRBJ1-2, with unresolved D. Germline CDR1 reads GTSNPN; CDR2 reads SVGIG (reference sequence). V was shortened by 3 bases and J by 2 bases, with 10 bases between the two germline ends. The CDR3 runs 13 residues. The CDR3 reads CAWRASANYGYTF. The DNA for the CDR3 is TGTGCCTGGAGGGCCTCAGCGAACTATGGCTACACCTTC.

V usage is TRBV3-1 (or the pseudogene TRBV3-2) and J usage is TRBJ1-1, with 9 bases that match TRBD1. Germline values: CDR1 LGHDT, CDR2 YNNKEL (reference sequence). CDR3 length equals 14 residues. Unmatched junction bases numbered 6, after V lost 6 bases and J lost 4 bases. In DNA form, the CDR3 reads TGTGCCAGCAGAAGAGGACAGGGGAGCACTGAAGCTTTCTTT. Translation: CASRRGQGSTEAFF.

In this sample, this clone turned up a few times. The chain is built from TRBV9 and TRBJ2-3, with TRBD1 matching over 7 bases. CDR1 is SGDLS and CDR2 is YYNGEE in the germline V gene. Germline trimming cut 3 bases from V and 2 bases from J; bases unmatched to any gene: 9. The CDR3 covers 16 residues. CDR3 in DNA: TGTGCCAGCAGCGGCTCCACAGGGGTCTTCACAGATACGCAGTATTTT. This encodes CASSGSTGVFTDTQYF. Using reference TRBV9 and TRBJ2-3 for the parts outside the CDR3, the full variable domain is DSGVTQTPKHLITATGQRVTLRCSPRSGDLSVYWYQQSLDQGLQFLIQYYNGEERAKGNILERFSAQQFPDLHSELNLSSLELGDSALYFCASSGSTGVFTDTQYFGPGTRLTVL.

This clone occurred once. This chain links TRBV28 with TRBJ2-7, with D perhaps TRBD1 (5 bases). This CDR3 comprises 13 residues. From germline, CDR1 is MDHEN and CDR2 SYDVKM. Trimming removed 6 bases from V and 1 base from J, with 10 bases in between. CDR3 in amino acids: CASSRTRSYEQYF. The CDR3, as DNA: TGTGCCAGCAGCCGGACACGATCCTACGAGCAGTACTTC. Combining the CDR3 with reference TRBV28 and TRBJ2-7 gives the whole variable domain DVKVTQSSRYLVKRTGEKVFLECVQDMDHENMFWYRQDPGLGLRLIYFSYDVKMKEKGDIPEGYSVSREKKERFSLILESASTNQTSMYLCASSRTRSYEQYFGPGTRLTVT.

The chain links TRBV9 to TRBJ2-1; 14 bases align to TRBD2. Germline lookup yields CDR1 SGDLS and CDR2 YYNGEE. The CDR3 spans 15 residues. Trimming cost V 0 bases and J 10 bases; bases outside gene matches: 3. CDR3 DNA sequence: TGTGCCAGCAGCGTAGGGGGACTAGCGGGAGCCGAGCAGTTCTTC. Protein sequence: CASSVGGLAGAEQFF.

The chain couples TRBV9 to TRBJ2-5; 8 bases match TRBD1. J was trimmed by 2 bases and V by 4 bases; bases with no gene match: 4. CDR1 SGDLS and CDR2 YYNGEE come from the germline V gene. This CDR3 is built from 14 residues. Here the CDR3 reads CASSLRDRQETQYF. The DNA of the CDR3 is TGTGCCAGCAGCCTGCGGGACAGGCAAGAGACCCAGTACTTC. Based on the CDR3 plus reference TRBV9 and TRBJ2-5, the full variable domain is DSGVTQTPKHLITATGQRVTLRCSPRSGDLSVYWYQQSLDQGLQFLIQYYNGEERAKGNILERFSAQQFPDLHSELNLSSLELGDSALYFCASSLRDRQETQYFGPGTRLLVL.

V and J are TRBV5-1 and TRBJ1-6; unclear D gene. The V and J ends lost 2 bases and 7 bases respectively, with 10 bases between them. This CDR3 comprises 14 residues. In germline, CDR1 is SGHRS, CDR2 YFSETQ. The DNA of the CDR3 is TGCGCCAGCAGCTTCCGGGTTGGGAATTCACCCCTCCACTTT. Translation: CASSFRVGNSPLHF.

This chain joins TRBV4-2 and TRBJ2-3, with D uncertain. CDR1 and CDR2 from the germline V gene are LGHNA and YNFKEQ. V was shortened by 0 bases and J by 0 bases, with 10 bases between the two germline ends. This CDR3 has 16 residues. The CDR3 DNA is TGTGCCAGCAGCCAAGATGTGCTTACTAGCACAGATACGCAGTATTTT. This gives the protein CASSQDVLTSTDTQYF.

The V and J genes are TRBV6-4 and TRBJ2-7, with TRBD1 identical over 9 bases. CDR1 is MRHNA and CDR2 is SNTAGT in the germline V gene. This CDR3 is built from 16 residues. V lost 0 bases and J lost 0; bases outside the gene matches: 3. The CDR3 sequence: CASSDSRDRASYEQYF. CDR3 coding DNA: TGTGCCAGCAGTGACTCGAGGGACAGGGCCTCCTACGAGCAGTACTTC.

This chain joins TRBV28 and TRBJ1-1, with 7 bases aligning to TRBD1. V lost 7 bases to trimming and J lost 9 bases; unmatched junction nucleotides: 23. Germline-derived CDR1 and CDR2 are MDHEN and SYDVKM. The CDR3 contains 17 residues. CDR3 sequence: CASTFPPGRTGVAQAFF. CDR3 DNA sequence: TGTGCCAGCACCTTCCCTCCAGGACGTACAGGGGTCGCACAAGCTTTCTTT.